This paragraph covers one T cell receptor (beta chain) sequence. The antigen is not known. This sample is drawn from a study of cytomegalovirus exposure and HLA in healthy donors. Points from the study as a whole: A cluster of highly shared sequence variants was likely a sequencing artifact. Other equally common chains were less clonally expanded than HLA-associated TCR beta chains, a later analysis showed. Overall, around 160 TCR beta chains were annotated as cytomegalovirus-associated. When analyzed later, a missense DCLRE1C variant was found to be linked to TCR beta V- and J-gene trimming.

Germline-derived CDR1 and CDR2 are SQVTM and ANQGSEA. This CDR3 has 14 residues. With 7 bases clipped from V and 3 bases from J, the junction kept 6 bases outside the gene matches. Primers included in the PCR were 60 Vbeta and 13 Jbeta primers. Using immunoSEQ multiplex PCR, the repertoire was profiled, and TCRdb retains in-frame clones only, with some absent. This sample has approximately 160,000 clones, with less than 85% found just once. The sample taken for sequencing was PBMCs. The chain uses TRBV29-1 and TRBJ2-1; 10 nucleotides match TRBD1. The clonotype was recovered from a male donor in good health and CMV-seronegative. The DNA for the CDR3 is TGCAGCGCGTCAAGGACAGGGGGCTACAATGAGCAGTTCTTC. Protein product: CSASRTGGYNEQFF.